A single sample is the source of the 20 T cell receptor beta chains below, sequenced in a study of T cells after yellow fever vaccination. TCRdb reprocessed the 5' RACE reads with MiXCR, giving one entry per CDR3 protein. The sample lists roughly 340,000 distinct CDR3 sequences; 8.7% were seen once. The specimen was PBMCs, collected on the day of the first yellow fever vaccination. All receptors come from a man aged 18 to 29 who received the YFV17D yellow fever vaccine.

This clonotype was seen many times. The chain has TRBV7-6 and TRBJ1-4; 7 bases map to TRBD1. Germline assignment: CDR1 SGHVS and CDR2 FNYEAQ. Trimming took 5 bases from V and 6 from J; bases not matched to a gene: 6. The CDR3 has 14 residues. The CDR3 sequence is CASSRGGWDEKLFF. CDR3 DNA: TGTGCCAGCAGCCGAGGGGGCTGGGATGAAAAACTGTTTTTT.

This clonotype was detected ten times or more. The V call is TRBV30, the J call TRBJ2-4; weak D call: TRBD2 (5 bases). Germline V gene lookup returns CDR1 GTSNPN and CDR2 SVGIG (reference sequence). The CDR3 totals 15 residues. V gave up 0 bases and J gave up 4 bases, with 13 bases separating them. The CDR3 is CAWSVDRRGKNIQYF. The CDR3 nucleotides are TGTGCCTGGAGTGTAGATCGGAGAGGGAAAAACATTCAGTACTTC.

The chain is built from TRBV5-1 and TRBJ2-2, with 7 bases matching TRBD1. Germline values: CDR1 SGHRS, CDR2 YFSETQ. Trimming removed 0 bases from V and 1 base from J; junction bases left unmatched: 3. This CDR3 region has 16 residues. Here the CDR3 DNA reads TGCGCCAGCAGCTTGGATCGGACAGGGAACACCGGGGAGCTGTTTTTT. It encodes CASSLDRTGNTGELFF.

The J gene is TRBJ1-1, the V gene TRBV10-1, with D perhaps TRBD1 (5 bases). The V gene lost 0 bases and the J gene lost 9 bases, with 8 bases spanning the gap. Germline V lookup: CDR1 WNHNN, CDR2 SYGVQD (reference sequence). CDR3 length: 12 amino acids. CDR3 bases: TGCGCCAGCAGTGAGTCGTCAGGGAAAGCTTTCTTT. Protein product: CASSESSGKAFF.

This clonotype was counted at least ten times. J is TRBJ2-1 and V is TRBV7-2; a possible D gene is TRBD2 (6 bases). Per the germline V gene, CDR1 is SGHTA and CDR2 is FQGNSA. CDR3 length: 16 residues. The V end was cut by 3 bases, the J end by 0 bases, with 12 bases between. The CDR3 coding sequence is TGTGCCAGCAGCTTTGGCGGGGCCCGCTCCTACAATGAGCAGTTCTTC. Translated, it gives CASSFGGARSYNEQFF.

V and J are TRBV5-5 and TRBJ2-1, with a tentative D call TRBD1 (6 bases). This CDR3 is built from 14 residues. Germline-derived CDR1 and CDR2 are SGHKS and YYEKEE (reference sequence). Trimming cost V 5 bases and J 8 bases, with 17 bases left between them. CDR3 sequence (DNA): TGTGCCAGCAGACAAATAGCAGGGGCGGATGAGCAGTTCTTC. Protein: CASRQIAGADEQFF.

This clonotype was observed a handful of times. The rearrangement joins TRBV28 to TRBJ2-7, with 7 nucleotides matching TRBD1. CDR1 and CDR2 (germline): MDHEN, SYDVKM. The J segment lost 4 bases and the V segment lost 3 bases, leaving 6 bases of the junction unmatched. There are 14 residues in the CDR3. CDR3 sequence (DNA): TGTGCCAGCAGTTTCGGGACAGACCTTTACGAGCAGTACTTC. Its translation: CASSFGTDLYEQYF.

The rearrangement uses TRBV12-3 or TRBV12-4 and TRBJ2-2, with 12 bases that match TRBD1. This CDR3 contains 18 residues. The ends lost 11 bases at V and 7 bases at J; junction bases unmatched: 20. Written as DNA, the CDR3 is TGTGCCCTCAGTGGATTTGTAGAGGGACAGGGGGCCGGCGGGGAGCTGTTTTTT. Its translation: CALSGFVEGQGAGGELFF.

J is TRBJ1-2 and V is TRBV3-1, with 7 nucleotides matching TRBD1. The V and J ends lost 7 bases and 5 bases, in that order; junction bases with no gene match: 4. This CDR3 spans 12 amino acids. Germline assignment: CDR1 LGHDT and CDR2 YNNKEL (reference sequence). CDR3 sequence reads: CASKGTAYGYTF. CDR3 DNA sequence: TGTGCCAGCAAGGGGACAGCTTATGGCTACACCTTC.

This clonotype was seen only a few times. The CDR3 coding sequence is TGTGCCAGCAGCCCAAATTGGGGGGAGACCCAGTACTTC. This gives the protein CASSPNWGETQYF. The gene calls are TRBV7-2 and TRBJ2-5; possibly TRBD1 or TRBD2 for D (5 bases each). CDR1 and CDR2 (germline): SGHTA, FQGNSA. The V and J ends lost 5 bases and 5 bases respectively, with 12 bases between them. This CDR3 spans 13 amino acids.

This clonotype was found many times. The chain couples TRBV7-9 to TRBJ2-1; 7 nucleotides agree with TRBD2. V dropped 6 bases and J dropped 0; count of bases not matched to a gene: 5. The CDR3 totals 15 residues. CDR1 is SEHNR and CDR2 is FQNEAQ in the germline V gene (reference sequence). The CDR3 DNA reads as TGTGCCAGCAGGCAACTAGCGAGCTCCTACAATGAGCAGTTCTTC. Protein product: CASRQLASSYNEQFF.

The rearrangement uses TRBV7-8 and TRBJ2-1; D call uncertain. Germline V gene sequence: CDR1 SGHVS, CDR2 FQNEAQ. Deletions cut 6 bases from V and 3 bases from J, with 12 bases between. The CDR3 sequence is 14 residues long. Here the CDR3 DNA reads TGTGCCAGCAGTTCCCAGACGCACTACAATGAGCAGTTCTTC. Its protein product is CASSSQTHYNEQFF.

This clonotype was detected a few times. The J gene is TRBJ1-4, the V gene TRBV20-1; 7 bases are a match to TRBD1. V lost 0 bases and J lost 4; bases outside the gene matches: 11. The CDR3 runs 17 residues. Germline values: CDR1 DFQATT, CDR2 SNEGSKA (reference sequence). CDR3 in amino acids: CSARDSIGTANNEKLFF. The CDR3 DNA is TGCAGTGCTAGAGATTCCATAGGGACAGCCAATAATGAAAAACTGTTTTTT.

This clonotype showed up just a few times. This rearrangement joins TRBV4-1 to TRBJ2-2, with unresolved D. Trimming left V 4 bases short and J 6 bases short, with 12 bases between. The CDR3 consists of 14 residues. Germline CDR1 MGHRA, CDR2 YSYEKL. CDR3 sequence: CASSLYAASGELFF. As DNA, the CDR3 is TGCGCCAGCAGCCTTTACGCGGCATCCGGGGAGCTGTTTTTT.

This clonotype was seen a handful of times. In DNA, the CDR3 is TGTGCCAGCAGTCCCTGGGGGGTAGAGACAGATACGCAGTATTTT. Translated, it gives CASSPWGVETDTQYF. This sequence joins TRBV12-3 or TRBV12-4 and TRBJ2-3, with a possible D match to TRBD2 (6 bases). The CDR3 runs to 15 residues. Trimming shortened V by 5 bases and J by 3 bases, and 15 bases separated the two germline ends.

This clonotype has at least ten counts. The V call is TRBV10-3, the J call TRBJ1-1; D possibly corresponds to TRBD1 (6 bases). Germline V CDR1 and CDR2: ENHRY, SYGVKD. Trimming removed 3 bases from V and 0 bases from J, with 17 bases in between. This CDR3 has 17 residues. The CDR3 sequence: CAISETGMEKLNTEAFF. The CDR3 DNA follows: TGTGCCATCAGTGAAACAGGGATGGAGAAATTGAACACTGAAGCTTTCTTT.

This clonotype was counted at least ten times. The chain is built from TRBV5-1 and TRBJ2-1; either TRBD1 or TRBD2 may fit D (6 bases each). V shed 4 bases and J shed 7 bases, with 12 bases lying between them. The CDR3 spans 13 residues. Germline V gene sequence: CDR1 SGHRS, CDR2 YFSETQ. CDR3 loop: CASSLGGRNEQFF. CDR3 DNA sequence: TGCGCCAGCAGCCTGGGGGGCCGAAATGAGCAGTTCTTC.

This clonotype was observed a handful of times. The chain's CDR3 is CSVIRGGDRYGYTF. The CDR3 coding sequence is TGCAGCGTTATCAGAGGGGGTGACCGCTATGGCTACACCTTC. This chain links TRBV29-1 with TRBJ1-2; possible D gene TRBD1, 6 bases. This CDR3 has 14 residues. CDR1 and CDR2 (germline): SQVTM, ANQGSEA. The V end was cut by 5 bases, the J end by 4 bases, with 17 bases between.

The rearrangement uses TRBV4-1 and TRBJ2-7; D not certain. The V end was cut by 1 base, the J end by 3 bases, with 13 bases between. CDR1 MGHRA and CDR2 YSYEKL come from the germline V gene. The CDR3 length is 15 residues. The chain's CDR3 is CASSQGPPAYYEQYF. The DNA for the CDR3 is TGCGCCAGCAGCCAAGGGCCGCCAGCCTACTACGAGCAGTACTTC.

At least ten counts were recorded for this clonotype. The V gene is TRBV7-8, the J gene TRBJ2-7; a weak D match, TRBD1 (5 bases). CDR3 length: 15 residues. Trimming removed 5 bases from V and 2 bases from J, with 16 bases in between. Looked up from germline, CDR1 is SGHVS and CDR2 is FQNEAQ. The CDR3 loop reads CASSLRSGAPYEQYF. CDR3 DNA: TGTGCCAGCAGCCTTAGGTCTGGGGCGCCCTACGAGCAGTACTTC.